These T cell receptor beta chains were read from a single sample in a study of human T cells and chemical hapten exposure. Via MiXCR, TCRdb re-called the RACE reads, giving one row per CDR3 protein. This sample yields 95,000 to 100,000 distinct CDR3 sequences, of which less than 14% are seen a single time; under 4% belongs to the top ten. The material was whole blood, obtained in connection with sensitization to the hapten diphenylcyclopropenone (DPC). The receptors come from a woman aged 55 to 70 with alopecia areata. Some clones in this sample may be carry-over from other donors' samples. The CDR3 runs from the conserved cysteine through the conserved F or W.

len,v_gene,j_gene,CDR3aa
16,TRBV19,TRBJ2-2,CATTAPGGFGTGELFF
14,TRBV5-1,TRBJ2-2,CASSFAGNTGELFF
14,TRBV5-6,TRBJ2-7,CASSLGSGYERQYF
16,TRBV6-2/TRBV6-3,TRBJ2-3,CASINEGGGRTDTQYF
16,TRBV7-2,TRBJ2-2,CASSRQRGGITGELFF
15,TRBV7-8,TRBJ1-5,CASSSWTDLHQPQHF
15,TRBV7-9,TRBJ1-4,CASSPIYGGGEKLFF
16,TRBV27,TRBJ2-1,CASSLTAWGQDNEQFF
13,TRBV29-1,TRBJ2-5,CSVHRGSQETQYF
16,TRBV2,TRBJ2-3,CASSRTSRDGTDTQYF
15,TRBV7-6,TRBJ1-6,CASSLSTVNNSPLHF
14,TRBV10-3,TRBJ1-5,CAISRDRDNQPQHF
17,TRBV3-1,TRBJ2-1,CASSQAFGGGLRGEQFF
15,TRBV5-1,TRBJ1-3,CASSLPGGSGNTIYF
15,TRBV7-3,TRBJ2-2,CASSLTNGAPGELFF
15,TRBV12-3/TRBV12-4,TRBJ1-2,CASSLGPRGYYGYTF
15,TRBV15,TRBJ2-3,CATSRGADPHGTQYF
15,TRBV5-4,TRBJ1-6,CASSLPGNHNSPLHF
13,TRBV15,TRBJ1-1,CATSLGGNTEAFF
14,TRBV20-1,TRBJ2-7,CSASFRTLAYEQYF
17,TRBV7-2,TRBJ2-2,CASSGRDRGTNTGELFF
14,TRBV10-2,TRBJ2-7,CASSEAPSGYEQYF
15,TRBV5-1,TRBJ1-4,CASSLVQGHGEKLFF
16,TRBV9,TRBJ1-2,CASSASDRGRNYGYTF